The clone carrying this T cell receptor beta chain was recorded many times. The data stem from a study of human T cells and chemical hapten exposure. As for the study in general: Minor pooled library volume differences mainly drove per-sample TCR yield variation.

Each CDR3 protein gets one entry after TCRdb re-called the RACE reads with MiXCR. The sample lists approximately 370,000 distinct CDR3 sequences, approximately 5.8% occurring once. The sample's time point: pre-sensitization, week 0. Indicated treatment: therapeutic diphenylcyclopropenone sensitization with weekly scalp DPC. The sequencing used whole blood, collected in connection with sensitization to the hapten diphenylcyclopropenone (DPC). This sequence originates from a woman younger than 30 with alopecia areata. Some clones in this sample may be carry-over from other donors' samples.

CDR3 sequence reads: CASAQSNYGYTF. The CDR3 nucleotides read TGTGCTAGTGCTCAGAGTAACTATGGCTACACCTTC. The J gene is TRBJ1-2, the V gene TRBV12-5; D not resolved. Germline V gives CDR1 LGHNT, CDR2 FRNRAP. This CDR3 spans 12 amino acids. V was clipped by 7 bases and J by 1 base, with 7 bases between them.